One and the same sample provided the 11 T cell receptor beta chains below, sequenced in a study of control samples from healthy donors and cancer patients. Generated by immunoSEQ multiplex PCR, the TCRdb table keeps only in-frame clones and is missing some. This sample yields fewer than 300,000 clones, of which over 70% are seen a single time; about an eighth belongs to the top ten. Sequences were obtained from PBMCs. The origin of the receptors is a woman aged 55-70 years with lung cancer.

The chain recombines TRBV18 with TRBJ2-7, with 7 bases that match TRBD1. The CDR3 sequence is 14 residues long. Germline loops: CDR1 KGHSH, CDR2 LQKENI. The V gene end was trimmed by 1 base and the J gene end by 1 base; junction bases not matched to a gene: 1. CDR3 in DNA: TGTGCCAGCTCACCACGGGGACAGTCCTACGAGCAGTACTTC. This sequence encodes CASSPRGQSYEQYF.

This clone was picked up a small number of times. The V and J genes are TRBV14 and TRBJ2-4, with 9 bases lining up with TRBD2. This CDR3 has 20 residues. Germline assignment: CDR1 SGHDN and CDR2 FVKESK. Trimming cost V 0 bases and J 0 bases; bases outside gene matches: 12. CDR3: CASSQDVSTREGLAKNIQYF. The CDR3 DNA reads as TGTGCCAGCAGCCAAGACGTATCCACGCGGGAGGGGCTAGCCAAAAACATTCAGTACTTC. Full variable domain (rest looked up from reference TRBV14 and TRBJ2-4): EAGVTQFPSHSVIEKGQTVTLRCDPISGHDNLYWYRRVMGKEIKFLLHFVKESKQDESGMPNNRFLAERTGGTYSTLKVQPAELEDSGVYFCASSQDVSTREGLAKNIQYFGAGTRLSVL.

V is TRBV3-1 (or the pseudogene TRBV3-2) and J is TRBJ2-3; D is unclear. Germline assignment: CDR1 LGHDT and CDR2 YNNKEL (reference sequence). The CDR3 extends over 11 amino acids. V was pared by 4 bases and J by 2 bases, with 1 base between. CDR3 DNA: TGTGCCAGCAGCCTCACAGATACGCAGTATTTT. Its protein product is CASSLTDTQYF.

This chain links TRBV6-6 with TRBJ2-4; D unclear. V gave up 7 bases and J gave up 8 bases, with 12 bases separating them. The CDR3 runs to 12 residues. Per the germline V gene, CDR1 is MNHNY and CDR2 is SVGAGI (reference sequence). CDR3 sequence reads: CASTLKSDIQYF. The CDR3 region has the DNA TGTGCCAGCACCCTAAAGAGCGACATTCAGTACTTC.

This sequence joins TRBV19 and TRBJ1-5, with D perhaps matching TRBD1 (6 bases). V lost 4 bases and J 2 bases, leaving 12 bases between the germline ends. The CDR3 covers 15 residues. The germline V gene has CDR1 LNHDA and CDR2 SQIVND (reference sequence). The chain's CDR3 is CASSRQEGGNQPQHF. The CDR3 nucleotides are TGTGCCAGTAGTAGGCAAGAGGGGGGCAATCAGCCCCAGCATTTT.

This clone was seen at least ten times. The CDR3 nucleotides read TGTGCCAGTAGTATAACTGGGGCAGTTGAAGCTTTCTTT. Translating gives CASSITGAVEAFF. The V and J genes are TRBV19 and TRBJ1-1; maybe TRBD1 (5 bases). V lost 2 bases, J lost 7 bases, and 11 bases lay in between. The CDR3 has 13 residues. Looked up from germline, CDR1 is LNHDA and CDR2 is SQIVND (reference sequence).

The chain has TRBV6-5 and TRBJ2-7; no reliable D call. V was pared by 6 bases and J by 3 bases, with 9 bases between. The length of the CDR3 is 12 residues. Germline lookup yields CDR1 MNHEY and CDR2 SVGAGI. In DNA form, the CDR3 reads TGTGCCAGCAGGGCACACAGCTACGAGCAGTACTTC. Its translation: CASRAHSYEQYF.

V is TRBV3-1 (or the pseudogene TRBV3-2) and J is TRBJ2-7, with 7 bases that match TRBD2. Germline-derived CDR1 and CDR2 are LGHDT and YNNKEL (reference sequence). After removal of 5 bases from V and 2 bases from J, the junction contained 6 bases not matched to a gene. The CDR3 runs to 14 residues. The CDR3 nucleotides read TGTGCCAGCAGCTTCGGCGGGGGTCCCTACGAGCAGTACTTC. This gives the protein CASSFGGGPYEQYF.

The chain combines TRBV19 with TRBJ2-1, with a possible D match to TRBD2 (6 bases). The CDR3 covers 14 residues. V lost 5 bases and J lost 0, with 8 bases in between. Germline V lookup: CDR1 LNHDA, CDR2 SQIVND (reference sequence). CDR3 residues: CASSLGLSYNEQFF. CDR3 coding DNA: TGTGCCAGTAGTCTGGGACTCTCCTACAATGAGCAGTTCTTC.

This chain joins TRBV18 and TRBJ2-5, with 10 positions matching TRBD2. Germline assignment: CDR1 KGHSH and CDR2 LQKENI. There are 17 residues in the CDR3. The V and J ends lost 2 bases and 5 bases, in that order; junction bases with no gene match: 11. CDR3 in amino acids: CASSPSLSGRAGETQYF. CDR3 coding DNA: TGTGCCAGCTCACCATCCCTCAGCGGGAGGGCTGGGGAGACCCAGTACTTC.

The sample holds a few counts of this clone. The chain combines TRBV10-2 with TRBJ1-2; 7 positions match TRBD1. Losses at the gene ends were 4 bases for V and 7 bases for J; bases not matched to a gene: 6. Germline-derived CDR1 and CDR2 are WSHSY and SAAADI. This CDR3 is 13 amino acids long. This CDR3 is CASSGQGRGGYTF. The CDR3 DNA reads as TGCGCCAGCAGTGGACAGGGAAGGGGTGGCTACACCTTC.